Presented here are 26 T cell receptor beta chains from one specimen sequenced in a study of control samples from healthy donors and cancer patients. Clones were sequenced by immunoSEQ multiplex PCR, and TCRdb holds only the in-frame ones, with some missing. The sample holds about 130,000 clones, about 92% seen once. Sequenced sample: PBMCs. Receptor source: a man older than 75 with head and neck cancer.

V usage is TRBV30 and J usage is TRBJ2-7; 14 bases map to TRBD2. Per the germline V gene, CDR1 is GTSNPN and CDR2 is SVGIG (reference sequence). The CDR3 has 18 residues. With V trimmed by 0 bases and J by 3 bases, 10 bases remained unmatched. This CDR3 is CAWSVRLAGGNFFYEQYF. The CDR3 DNA reads TGTGCCTGGAGTGTAAGACTAGCGGGAGGGAATTTTTTCTACGAGCAGTACTTC.

This chain joins TRBV6-5 and TRBJ1-2; 8 bases are shared with TRBD1. This CDR3 is built from 16 residues. The germline V gene has CDR1 MNHEY and CDR2 SVGAGI. V shed 0 bases, J shed 5 bases, and the junction held 8 bases outside the gene matches. CDR3 amino acids: CASSYSNGQGKYGYTF. Here the CDR3 DNA reads TGTGCCAGCAGTTACTCGAATGGACAGGGAAAATATGGCTACACCTTC.

There are a few counts of this clone. Here the CDR3 reads CASSPRSGDGDGYTF. The CDR3 DNA reads TGTGCCAGCTCCCCGAGGTCGGGGGACGGTGATGGCTACACCTTC. The rearrangement joins TRBV18 to TRBJ1-2; TRBD1 is a possible D gene (5 bases). V was trimmed by 6 bases and J by 6 bases, leaving 20 bases between them. CDR1 and CDR2 (germline): KGHSH, LQKENI. This CDR3 comprises 15 residues.

V usage is TRBV25-1 and J usage is TRBJ2-5; D might be TRBD1 or TRBD2, each matching 5 bases. This CDR3 contains 13 residues. V dropped 8 bases and J dropped 5 bases, with 15 bases sitting between them. The germline gives CDR1 MGHDK, CDR2 SYGVNS. The CDR3: CASGVSGQETQYF. The CDR3 coding sequence is TGTGCCAGCGGTGTTTCGGGGCAGGAGACCCAGTACTTC.

The J gene is TRBJ2-1, the V gene TRBV3-1 (or the pseudogene TRBV3-2); D perhaps matches TRBD2 (6 bases). V was cut by 6 bases and J by 1 base, with 13 bases left in between. The CDR3 length is 15 residues. Per germline, CDR1 LGHDT and CDR2 YNNKEL (reference sequence). This chain's CDR3 is CASSQIAGSYNEQFF. The CDR3 nucleotides read TGTGCCAGCAGTCAAATCGCGGGGTCCTACAATGAGCAGTTCTTC.

This chain links TRBV6-5 with TRBJ2-1; D uncertain. The V gene's germline CDR1 is MNHEY and CDR2 SVGAGI. Trimming took off 6 bases at V and 1 base at J, with 13 bases between the two ends. CDR3 length equals 15 residues. This chain's CDR3 is CASSHRPQSYNEQFF. The CDR3 coding sequence is TGTGCCAGCAGCCACCGCCCACAATCCTACAATGAGCAGTTCTTC.

The chain carries TRBV19 and TRBJ2-5, with TRBD1 matching 7 bases. Looked up from germline, CDR1 is LNHDA and CDR2 is SQIVND (reference sequence). Trimming at V came to 4 bases and at J to 5 bases, leaving 10 bases not matched to a gene. CDR3 length: 15 residues. The CDR3 is CASSTTTGTGETQYF. The CDR3 DNA follows: TGTGCCAGTAGTACCACGACAGGGACGGGGGAGACCCAGTACTTC.

The CDR3 region is CASSWTMVTNEQFF. The CDR3 DNA sequence: TGTGCCAGCAGTTGGACTATGGTAACCAATGAGCAGTTCTTC. V gene TRBV6-2 or TRBV6-3 combines with J gene TRBJ2-1; tentatively, D is TRBD2 (6 bases). Trimming shortened V by 4 bases and J by 6 bases, and 13 bases separated the two germline ends. The V gene's germline CDR1 is MNHEY and CDR2 SVGEGT. There are 14 residues in the CDR3.

The V and J genes are TRBV6-5 and TRBJ1-6; no firm D call. The CDR3 consists of 12 residues. The germline V gene has CDR1 MNHEY and CDR2 SVGAGI. Trimming took off 4 bases at V and 7 bases at J, with 5 bases between the two ends. The CDR3 DNA sequence: TGTGCCAGCAGTTCCGGGAATTCACCCCTCCACTTT. Protein product: CASSSGNSPLHF.

V is TRBV5-4 and J is TRBJ1-2; D remains ambiguous. CDR1 SGHNT and CDR2 YYREEE come from the germline V gene (reference sequence). This CDR3 spans 13 amino acids. The ends were cut back, 3 bases at V and 3 bases at J, with 9 bases in the middle. DNA of the CDR3: TGTGCCAGCAGCTCGGTAGGGTACTATGGCTACACCTTC. It translates to CASSSVGYYGYTF.

V gene TRBV7-9 combines with J gene TRBJ2-3; D is unclear. From germline, CDR1 is SEHNR and CDR2 FQNEAQ (reference sequence). CDR3 length equals 12 residues. Trimming stripped 5 bases from V and 4 bases from J, with 7 bases between. The CDR3, as DNA: TGTGCCAGCAGCAATGGGGCAGATACGCAGTATTTT. It yields the protein CASSNGADTQYF.

This chain links TRBV9 with TRBJ1-2; D might be TRBD1 (5 bases). The CDR3 length is 15 residues. V lost 2 bases to trimming and J lost 4 bases, with 15 bases between them. CDR1 and CDR2 (germline): SGDLS, YYNGEE. CDR3 in amino acids: CASSVTGTLVYGYTF. DNA for the CDR3: TGTGCCAGCAGCGTCACCGGGACTCTCGTCTATGGCTACACCTTC.

The chain employs TRBV7-2 and TRBJ2-7, with 11 bases matching TRBD1. The CDR3 sequence is 14 residues long. CDR1 is SGHTA and CDR2 is FQGNSA in the germline V gene. V was pared by 6 bases and J by 5 bases, with 6 bases of the junction left unmatched. The DNA for the CDR3 is TGTGCCAGCAGTCGGACAGGGGGCGCCGACGAGCAGTACTTC. Encoded protein: CASSRTGGADEQYF. Combining the CDR3 with reference TRBV7-2 and TRBJ2-7 gives the whole variable domain GAGVSQSPSNKVTEKGKDVELRCDPISGHTALYWYRQSLGQGLEFLIYFQGNSAPDKSGLPSDRFSAERTGGSVSTLTIQRTQQEDSAVYLCASSRTGGADEQYFGPGTRLTVT.

Only a few counts were recorded for this clone. This rearrangement joins TRBV7-6 to TRBJ2-1; the match to TRBD1 covers 8 bases. The CDR3 extends over 16 amino acids. The V segment lost 5 bases and the J segment 0 bases; nucleotides outside the gene matches: 6. Germline-derived CDR1 and CDR2 are SGHVS and FNYEAQ. The CDR3 is CASSAGGTGSYNEQFF. CDR3 nucleotide sequence: TGTGCCAGCAGCGCAGGGGGGACAGGCTCCTACAATGAGCAGTTCTTC.

This clone was counted a few times. CDR3 nucleotides: TGTGCCAGCATGGGGGGCTACGTCCTGACTTTC. This encodes CASMGGYVLTF. V gene TRBV5-5 combines with J gene TRBJ2-6; either TRBD1 or TRBD2 may supply D (6 bases each). Trimming shortened V by 6 bases and J by 11 bases, and 9 bases separated the two germline ends. CDR3 length: 11 amino acids. The germline gives CDR1 SGHKS, CDR2 YYEKEE (reference sequence). The whole variable domain, filled in from reference TRBV5-5 and TRBJ2-6, reads DAGVTQSPTHLIKTRGQQVTLRCSPISGHKSVSWYQQVLGQGPQFIFQYYEKEERGRGNFPDRFSARQFPNYSSELNVNALLLGDSALYLCASMGGYVLTFGAGSRLTVL.

The chain carries TRBV11-2 and TRBJ1-6; D unresolved. Germline values: CDR1 SGHAT, CDR2 FQNNGV. CDR3 size: 14 residues. V dropped 4 bases and J dropped 7 bases, with 11 bases sitting between them. CDR3 in DNA: TGTGCCAGCAGCTCCCAGCTAAACAATTCACCCCTCCACTTT. It translates to CASSSQLNNSPLHF. Variable domain in full (rest from reference TRBV11-2 and TRBJ1-6): EAGVAQSPRYKIIEKRQSVAFWCNPISGHATLYWYQQILGQGPKLLIQFQNNGVVDDSQLPKDRFSAERLKGVDSTLKIQPAKLEDSAVYLCASSSQLNNSPLHFGNGTRLTVT.

This clone was picked up one time. The chain couples TRBV4-3 to TRBJ2-4; D might be TRBD1 (5 bases). CDR3 length: 14 residues. V lost 4 bases and J lost 5, with 12 bases in between. Germline V gene lookup returns CDR1 LGHNA and CDR2 YSLEER. The CDR3 nucleotides are TGCGCCAGCAGCCTACGACAGACCCAAAACATTCAGTACTTC. Translation gives CASSLRQTQNIQYF.

This clone showed up just a few times. The rearrangement uses TRBV27 and TRBJ1-6; TRBD1 is a possible D gene (6 bases). Trimming cost V 4 bases and J 9 bases, with 16 bases left between them. CDR3 length: 15 residues. CDR1 is MNHEY and CDR2 is SMNVEV in the germline V gene (reference sequence). The CDR3 spells CASSSNRDWSSPLHF. DNA for the CDR3: TGTGCCAGCAGTTCCAACAGGGATTGGAGTTCACCCCTCCACTTT.

V gene TRBV5-1 combines with J gene TRBJ2-3; D is perhaps TRBD2 (6 bases). Germline V CDR1 and CDR2: SGHRS, YFSETQ. The germline V and J ends were trimmed by 4 bases and 5 bases, with 17 bases remaining between them. CDR3 size: 15 residues. The CDR3 bases are TGCGCCAGCAGCACCCGGGACGGGAGAGTAGATACGCAGTATTTT. It is translated as CASSTRDGRVDTQYF.

A remark on this clone: This sample includes further DNA sequences coding for the same CDR3. The CDR3 loop is CAIKMVGAGGYTF. Here the CDR3 DNA reads TGTGCCATCAAGATGGTGGGGGCGGGTGGCTACACCTTC. J is TRBJ1-2 and V is TRBV10-3; D might be TRBD1 (6 bases). The germline V gene has CDR1 ENHRY and CDR2 SYGVKD. The CDR3 extends over 13 amino acids. Trimming stripped 7 bases from V and 7 bases from J, with 16 bases between.

The chain combines TRBV7-2 with TRBJ2-7; 7 positions match TRBD2. After removal of 1 base from V and 2 bases from J, the junction contained 11 bases not matched to a gene. CDR1 and CDR2 (germline): SGHTA, FQGNSA. The CDR3 has 17 residues. The CDR3 DNA reads as TGTGCCAGCAGCTTAGGGGGGGTAGGCGGGAGAACCTACGAGCAGTACTTC. Encoded protein: CASSLGGVGGRTYEQYF. The full variable domain, completed using reference TRBV7-2 and TRBJ2-7, is GAGVSQSPSNKVTEKGKDVELRCDPISGHTALYWYRQSLGQGLEFLIYFQGNSAPDKSGLPSDRFSAERTGGSVSTLTIQRTQQEDSAVYLCASSLGGVGGRTYEQYFGPGTRLTVT.

The rearrangement uses TRBV9 and TRBJ1-1; 7 nucleotides agree with TRBD1. From germline, CDR1 is SGDLS and CDR2 YYNGEE. V gave up 2 bases and J gave up 4 bases; unmatched junction bases: 11. This CDR3 has 16 amino acids. The CDR3 region has the DNA TGTGCCAGCAGCGTTGCGACAGGGTCAGTCGGCACTGAAGCTTTCTTT. Its protein product is CASSVATGSVGTEAFF.

J is TRBJ2-7 and V is TRBV6-2 or TRBV6-3, with 12 positions matching TRBD2. In germline, CDR1 is MNHEY, CDR2 SVGEGT. Trimming cost V 5 bases and J 6 bases; bases outside gene matches: 2. The CDR3 runs to 13 residues. As DNA, the CDR3 is TGTGCCAGCAGTGGACTAGCGGGAACCGAGCAGTACTTC. Translated, it gives CASSGLAGTEQYF.

The chain couples TRBV30 to TRBJ2-7; 8 positions agree with TRBD1. CDR3 length: 12 residues. Trimming at V came to 0 bases and at J to 10 bases, leaving 5 bases not matched to a gene. Germline CDR1 GTSNPN, CDR2 SVGIG (reference sequence). CDR3 sequence: CAWSVQGAEQYF. CDR3 bases: TGTGCCTGGAGTGTGCAGGGGGCGGAACAGTACTTC.

This chain links TRBV28 with TRBJ2-7; D unresolved. Germline values: CDR1 MDHEN, CDR2 SYDVKM. The CDR3 spans 14 residues. Trimming pared 2 bases from V and 3 bases from J, leaving 11 bases between. The CDR3 nucleotides are TGTGCCAGCAGTTTAACTATAGCCGGCTACGAGCAGTACTTC. Translated: CASSLTIAGYEQYF.

The chain carries TRBV6-5 and TRBJ1-3; no firm D call. The length of the CDR3 is 15 residues. Between the trimmed V and J ends, which lost 5 bases and 0 bases, there was a span of 11 bases. CDR1 is MNHEY, CDR2 SVGAGI, per germline. CDR3: CASSSSEFSGNTIYF. As DNA, the CDR3 is TGTGCCAGCAGTAGCAGCGAATTCTCTGGAAACACCATATATTTT.